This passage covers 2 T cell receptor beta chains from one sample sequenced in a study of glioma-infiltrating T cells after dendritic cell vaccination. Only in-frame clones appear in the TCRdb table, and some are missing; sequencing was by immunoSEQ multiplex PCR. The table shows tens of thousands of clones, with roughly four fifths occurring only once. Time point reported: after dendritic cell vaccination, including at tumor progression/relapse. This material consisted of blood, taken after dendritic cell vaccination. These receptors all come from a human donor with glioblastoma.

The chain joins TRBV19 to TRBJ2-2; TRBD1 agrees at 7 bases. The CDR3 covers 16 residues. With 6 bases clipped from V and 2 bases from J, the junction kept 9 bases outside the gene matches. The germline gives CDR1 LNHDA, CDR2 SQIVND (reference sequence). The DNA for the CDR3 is TGTGCCAGTAGACCGCCGGGACAGCTAAACACCGGGGAGCTGTTTTTT. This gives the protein CASRPPGQLNTGELFF.

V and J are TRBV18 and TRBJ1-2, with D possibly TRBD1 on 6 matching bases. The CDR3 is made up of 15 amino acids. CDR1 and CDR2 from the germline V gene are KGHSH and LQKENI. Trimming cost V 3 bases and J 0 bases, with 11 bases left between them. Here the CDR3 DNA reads TGTGCCAGCTCACCGGGGGGGCTTCCTAACTATGGCTACACCTTC. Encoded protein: CASSPGGLPNYGYTF.